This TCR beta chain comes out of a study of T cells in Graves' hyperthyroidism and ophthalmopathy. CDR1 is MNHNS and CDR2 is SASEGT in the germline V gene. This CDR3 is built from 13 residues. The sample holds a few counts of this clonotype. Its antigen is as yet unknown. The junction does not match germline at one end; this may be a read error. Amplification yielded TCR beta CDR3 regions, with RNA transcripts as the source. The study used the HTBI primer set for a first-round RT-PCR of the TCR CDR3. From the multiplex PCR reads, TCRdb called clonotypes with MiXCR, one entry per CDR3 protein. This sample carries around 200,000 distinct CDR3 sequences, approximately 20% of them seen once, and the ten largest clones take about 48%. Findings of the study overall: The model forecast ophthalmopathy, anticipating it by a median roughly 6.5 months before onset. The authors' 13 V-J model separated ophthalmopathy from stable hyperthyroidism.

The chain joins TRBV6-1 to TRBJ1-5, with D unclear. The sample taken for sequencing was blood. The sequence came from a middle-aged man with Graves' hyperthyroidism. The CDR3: CAGSGRSNQPQHF. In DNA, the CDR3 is TGTGCCGGCAGTGGTCGGAGCAATCAGCCCCAGCATTTT.